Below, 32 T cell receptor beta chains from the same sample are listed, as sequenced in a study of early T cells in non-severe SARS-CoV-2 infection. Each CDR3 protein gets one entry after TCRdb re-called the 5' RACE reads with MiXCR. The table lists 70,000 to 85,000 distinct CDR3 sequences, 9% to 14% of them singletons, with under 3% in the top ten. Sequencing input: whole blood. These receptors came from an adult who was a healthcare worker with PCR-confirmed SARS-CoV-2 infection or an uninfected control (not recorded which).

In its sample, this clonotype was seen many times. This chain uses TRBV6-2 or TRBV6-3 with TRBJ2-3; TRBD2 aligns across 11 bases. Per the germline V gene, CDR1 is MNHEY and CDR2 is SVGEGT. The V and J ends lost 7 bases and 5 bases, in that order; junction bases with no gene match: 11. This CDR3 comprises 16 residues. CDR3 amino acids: CASKTISGGAGDTQYF. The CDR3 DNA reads TGTGCCAGCAAGACAATTAGCGGGGGGGCCGGAGATACGCAGTATTTT.

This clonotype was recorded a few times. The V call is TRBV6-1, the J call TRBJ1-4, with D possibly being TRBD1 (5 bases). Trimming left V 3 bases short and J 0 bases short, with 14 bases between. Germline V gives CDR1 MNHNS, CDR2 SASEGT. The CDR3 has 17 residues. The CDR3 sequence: CASSEGTGPATNEKLFF. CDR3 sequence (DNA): TGTGCCAGCAGTGAGGGGACGGGACCGGCAACTAATGAAAAACTGTTTTTT.

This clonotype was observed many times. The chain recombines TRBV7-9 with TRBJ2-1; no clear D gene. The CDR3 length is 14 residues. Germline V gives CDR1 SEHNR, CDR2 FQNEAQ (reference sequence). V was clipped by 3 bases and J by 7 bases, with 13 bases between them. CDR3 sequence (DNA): TGTGCCAGCAGCTTGGCGGCGATCATGAATGAGCAGTTCTTC. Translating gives CASSLAAIMNEQFF.

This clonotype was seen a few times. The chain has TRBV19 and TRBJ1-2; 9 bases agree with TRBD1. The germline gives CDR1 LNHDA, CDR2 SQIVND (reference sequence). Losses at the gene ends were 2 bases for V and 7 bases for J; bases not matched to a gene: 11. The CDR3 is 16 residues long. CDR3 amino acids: CASSIPTTGGRGGYTF. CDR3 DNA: TGTGCCAGTAGTATACCTACGACAGGGGGTCGCGGTGGCTACACCTTC.

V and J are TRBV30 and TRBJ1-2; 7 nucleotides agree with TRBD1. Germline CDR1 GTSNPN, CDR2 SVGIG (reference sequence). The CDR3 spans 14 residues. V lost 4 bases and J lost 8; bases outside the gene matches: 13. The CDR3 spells CAWTLGQTAAGYTF. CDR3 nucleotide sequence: TGTGCCTGGACACTGGGACAGACGGCGGCGGGCTACACCTTC.

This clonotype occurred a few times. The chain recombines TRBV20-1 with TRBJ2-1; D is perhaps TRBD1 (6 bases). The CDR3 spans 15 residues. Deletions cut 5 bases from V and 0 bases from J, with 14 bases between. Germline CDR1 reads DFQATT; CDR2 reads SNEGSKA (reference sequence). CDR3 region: CSAPGTRSSYNEQFF. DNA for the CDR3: TGCAGTGCTCCTGGGACACGCAGCTCCTACAATGAGCAGTTCTTC.

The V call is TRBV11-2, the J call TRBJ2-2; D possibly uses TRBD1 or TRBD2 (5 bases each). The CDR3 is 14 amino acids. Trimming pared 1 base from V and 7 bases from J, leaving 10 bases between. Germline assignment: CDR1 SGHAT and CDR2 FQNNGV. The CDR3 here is CASSLAGLFGELFF. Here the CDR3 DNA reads TGTGCCAGCAGCTTAGCGGGGCTGTTCGGGGAGCTGTTTTTT.

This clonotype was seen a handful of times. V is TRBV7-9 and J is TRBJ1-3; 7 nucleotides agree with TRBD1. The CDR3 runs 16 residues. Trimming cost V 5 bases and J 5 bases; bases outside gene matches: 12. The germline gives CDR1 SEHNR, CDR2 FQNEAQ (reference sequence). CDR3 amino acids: CASSMRGPGGRNTIYF. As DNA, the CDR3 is TGTGCCAGCAGCATGCGTGGCCCAGGGGGACGAAACACCATATATTTT.

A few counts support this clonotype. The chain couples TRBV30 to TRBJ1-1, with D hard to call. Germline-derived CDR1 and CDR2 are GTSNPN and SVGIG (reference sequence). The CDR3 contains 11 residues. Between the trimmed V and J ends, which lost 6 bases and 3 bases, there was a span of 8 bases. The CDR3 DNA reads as TGTGCCTGCTCCTTTCACACTGAAGCTTTCTTT. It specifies CACSFHTEAFF.

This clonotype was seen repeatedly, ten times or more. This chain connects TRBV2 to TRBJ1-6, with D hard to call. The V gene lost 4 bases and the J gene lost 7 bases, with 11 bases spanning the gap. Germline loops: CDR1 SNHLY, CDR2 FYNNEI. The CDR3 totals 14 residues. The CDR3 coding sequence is TGTGCCAGCAGTGGAGGGAGAGGGAATTCACCCCTCCACTTT. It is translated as CASSGGRGNSPLHF. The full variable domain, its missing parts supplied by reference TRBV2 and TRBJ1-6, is EPEVTQTPSHQVTQMGQEVILRCVPISNHLYFYWYRQILGQKVEFLVSFYNNEISEKSEIFDDQFSVERPDGSNFTLKIRSTKLEDSAMYFCASSGGRGNSPLHFGNGTRLTVT.

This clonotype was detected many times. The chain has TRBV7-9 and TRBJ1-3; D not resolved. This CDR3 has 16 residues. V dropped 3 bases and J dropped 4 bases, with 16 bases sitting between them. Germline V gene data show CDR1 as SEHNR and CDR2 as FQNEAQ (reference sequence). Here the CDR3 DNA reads TGTGCCAGCAGCTTGGCAGATCCAGGCGCCGGAAACACCATATATTTT. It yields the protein CASSLADPGAGNTIYF.

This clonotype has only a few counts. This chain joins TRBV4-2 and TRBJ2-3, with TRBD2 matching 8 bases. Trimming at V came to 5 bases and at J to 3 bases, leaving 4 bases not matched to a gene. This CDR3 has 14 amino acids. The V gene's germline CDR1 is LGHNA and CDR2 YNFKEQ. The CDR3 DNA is TGTGCCAGCAGCATAGCGGGAAGGACAGATACGCAGTATTTT. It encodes CASSIAGRTDTQYF.

CDR3 amino acids: CASSAASGRGGANEQFF. The CDR3 DNA sequence: TGTGCCAGCAGTGCGGCTAGCGGGAGGGGAGGGGCCAATGAGCAGTTCTTC. This rearrangement joins TRBV2 to TRBJ2-1; 12 nucleotides align to TRBD2. The CDR3 sequence is 17 residues long. Germline-derived CDR1 and CDR2 are SNHLY and FYNNEI. V dropped 4 bases and J dropped 6; count of bases not matched to a gene: 10.

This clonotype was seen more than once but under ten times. In DNA form, the CDR3 reads TGTGCCAGCAGTGAAGGGATGGCTAGGTACGAGCAGTACTTC. Translating it yields CASSEGMARYEQYF. V gene TRBV6-1 combines with J gene TRBJ2-7; the D is unclear. V lost 1 base and J lost 4, with 11 bases in between. Per germline, CDR1 MNHNS and CDR2 SASEGT. This CDR3 has 14 residues.

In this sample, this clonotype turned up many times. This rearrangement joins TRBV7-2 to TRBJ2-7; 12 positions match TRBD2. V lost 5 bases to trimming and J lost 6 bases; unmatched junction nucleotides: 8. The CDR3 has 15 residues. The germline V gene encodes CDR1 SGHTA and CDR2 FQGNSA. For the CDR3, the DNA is TGTGCCAGCAGCGCGCGGACTAGCGGGGCTCTCGAGCAGTACTTC. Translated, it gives CASSARTSGALEQYF.

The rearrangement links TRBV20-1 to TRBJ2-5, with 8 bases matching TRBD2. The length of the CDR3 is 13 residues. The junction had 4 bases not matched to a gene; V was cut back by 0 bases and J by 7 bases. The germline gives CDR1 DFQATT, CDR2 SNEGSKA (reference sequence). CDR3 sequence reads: CSARDRSGVTQYF. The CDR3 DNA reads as TGCAGTGCTAGAGATCGTAGCGGGGTGACCCAGTACTTC.

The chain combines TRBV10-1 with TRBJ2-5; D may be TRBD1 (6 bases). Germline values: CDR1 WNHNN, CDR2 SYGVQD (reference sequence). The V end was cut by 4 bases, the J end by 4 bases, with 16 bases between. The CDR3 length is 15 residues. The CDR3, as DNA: TGCGCCAGCAGTGGACATCCAGGGGTTCCAGAGACCCAGTACTTC. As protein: CASSGHPGVPETQYF.

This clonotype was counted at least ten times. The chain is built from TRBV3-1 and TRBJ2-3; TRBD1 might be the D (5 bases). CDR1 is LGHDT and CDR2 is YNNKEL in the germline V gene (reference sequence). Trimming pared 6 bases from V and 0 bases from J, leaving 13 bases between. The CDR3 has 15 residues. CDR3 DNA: TGTGCCAGCAGTCCACAGGTTCCTAGCACAGATACGCAGTATTTT. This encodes CASSPQVPSTDTQYF.

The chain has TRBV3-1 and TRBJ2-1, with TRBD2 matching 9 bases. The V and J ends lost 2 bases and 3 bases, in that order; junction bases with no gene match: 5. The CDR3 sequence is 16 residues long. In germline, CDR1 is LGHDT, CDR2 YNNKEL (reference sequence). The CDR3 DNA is TGTGCCAGCAGCCAACTTGCGGGAGGGGACTACAATGAGCAGTTCTTC. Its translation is CASSQLAGGDYNEQFF.

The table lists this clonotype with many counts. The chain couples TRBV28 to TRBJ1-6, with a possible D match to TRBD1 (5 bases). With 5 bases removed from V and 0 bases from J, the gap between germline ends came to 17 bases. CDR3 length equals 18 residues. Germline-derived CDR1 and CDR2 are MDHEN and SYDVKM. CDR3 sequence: CASSGTGTESSYNSPLHF. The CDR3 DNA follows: TGTGCCAGCAGTGGAACCGGGACCGAGAGCTCCTATAATTCACCCCTCCACTTT.

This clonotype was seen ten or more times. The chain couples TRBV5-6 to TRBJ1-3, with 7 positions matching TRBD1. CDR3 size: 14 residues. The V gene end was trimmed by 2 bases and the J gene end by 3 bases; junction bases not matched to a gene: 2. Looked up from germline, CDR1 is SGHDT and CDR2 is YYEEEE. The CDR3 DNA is TGTGCCAGCAGCTTCTACAGGGGTGGAAACACCATATATTTT. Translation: CASSFYRGGNTIYF.

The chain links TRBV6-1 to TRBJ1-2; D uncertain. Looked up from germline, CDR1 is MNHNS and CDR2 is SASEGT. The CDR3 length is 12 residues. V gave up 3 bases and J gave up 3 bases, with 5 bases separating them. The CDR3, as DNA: TGTGCCAGCAGTGAGAAAGACTATGGCTACACCTTC. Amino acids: CASSEKDYGYTF.

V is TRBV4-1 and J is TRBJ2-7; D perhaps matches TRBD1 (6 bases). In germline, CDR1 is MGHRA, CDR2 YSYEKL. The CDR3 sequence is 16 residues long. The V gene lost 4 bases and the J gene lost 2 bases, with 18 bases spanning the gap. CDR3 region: CASSPTGTTITYEQYF. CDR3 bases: TGCGCCAGCAGCCCGACCGGGACAACGATAACCTACGAGCAGTACTTC.

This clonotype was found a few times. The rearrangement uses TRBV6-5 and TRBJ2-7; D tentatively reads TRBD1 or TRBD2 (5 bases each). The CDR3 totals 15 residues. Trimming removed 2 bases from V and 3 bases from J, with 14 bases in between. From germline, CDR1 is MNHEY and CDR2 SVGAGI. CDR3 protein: CASSYNPGLNYEQYF. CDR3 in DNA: TGTGCCAGCAGTTACAATCCGGGGCTAAACTACGAGCAGTACTTC.

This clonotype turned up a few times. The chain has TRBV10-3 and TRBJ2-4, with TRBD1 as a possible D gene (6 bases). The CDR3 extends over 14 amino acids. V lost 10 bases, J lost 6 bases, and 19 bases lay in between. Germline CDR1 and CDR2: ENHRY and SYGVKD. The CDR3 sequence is CATTEWGPGNIQYF. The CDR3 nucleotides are TGTGCCACTACAGAGTGGGGGCCGGGAAACATTCAGTACTTC.

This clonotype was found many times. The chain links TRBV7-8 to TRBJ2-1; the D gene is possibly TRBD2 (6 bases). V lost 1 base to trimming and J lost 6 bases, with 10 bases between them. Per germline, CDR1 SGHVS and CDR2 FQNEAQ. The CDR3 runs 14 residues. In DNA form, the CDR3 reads TGTGCCAGCAGCTTAGTGCCCGGGGGCAATGAGCAGTTCTTC. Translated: CASSLVPGGNEQFF.

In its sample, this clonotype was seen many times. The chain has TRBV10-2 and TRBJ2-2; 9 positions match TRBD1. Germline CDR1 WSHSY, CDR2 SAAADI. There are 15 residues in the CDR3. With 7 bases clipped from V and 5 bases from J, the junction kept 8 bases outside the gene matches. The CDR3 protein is CASILQGAGTGELFF. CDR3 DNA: TGCGCCAGCATCCTACAGGGGGCCGGGACCGGGGAGCTGTTTTTT.

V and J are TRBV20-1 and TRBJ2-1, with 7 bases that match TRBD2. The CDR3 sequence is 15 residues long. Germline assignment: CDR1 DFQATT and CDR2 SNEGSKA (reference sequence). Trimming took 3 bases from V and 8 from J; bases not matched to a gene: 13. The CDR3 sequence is CSASEGLDHQDEQFF. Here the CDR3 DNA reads TGCAGTGCTAGCGAAGGACTAGATCATCAGGATGAGCAGTTCTTC.

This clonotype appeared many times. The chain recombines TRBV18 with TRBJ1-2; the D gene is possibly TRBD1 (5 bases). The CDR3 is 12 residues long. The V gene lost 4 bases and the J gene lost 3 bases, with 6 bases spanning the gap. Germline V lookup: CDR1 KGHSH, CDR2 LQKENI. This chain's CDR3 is CASSRGDYGYTF. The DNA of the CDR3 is TGTGCCAGCTCACGAGGGGACTATGGCTACACCTTC.

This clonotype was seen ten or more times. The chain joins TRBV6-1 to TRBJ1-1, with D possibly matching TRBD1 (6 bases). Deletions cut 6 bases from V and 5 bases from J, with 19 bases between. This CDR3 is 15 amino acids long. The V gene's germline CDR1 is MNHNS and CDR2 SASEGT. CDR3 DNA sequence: TGTGCCAGCAGGGCCCGATCAACCCAGGGGACTGAAGCTTTCTTT. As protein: CASRARSTQGTEAFF.

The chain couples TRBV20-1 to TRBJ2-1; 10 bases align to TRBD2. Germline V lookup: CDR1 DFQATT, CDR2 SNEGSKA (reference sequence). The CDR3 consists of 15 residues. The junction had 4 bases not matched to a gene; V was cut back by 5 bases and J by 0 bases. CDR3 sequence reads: CSAAGLAVSYNEQFF. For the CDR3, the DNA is TGCAGTGCTGCCGGACTAGCGGTCTCCTACAATGAGCAGTTCTTC.

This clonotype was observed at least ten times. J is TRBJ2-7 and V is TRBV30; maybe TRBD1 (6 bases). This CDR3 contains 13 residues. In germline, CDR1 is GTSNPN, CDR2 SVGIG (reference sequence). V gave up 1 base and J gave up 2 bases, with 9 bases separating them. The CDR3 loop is CAWSAGDTYEQYF. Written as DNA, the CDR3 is TGTGCCTGGAGTGCCGGGGACACCTACGAGCAGTACTTC.